The source of this T cell receptor (beta chain) is a study of PD-1 blockade in classical Hodgkin lymphoma. Assay: immunoSEQ multiplex PCR; the TCRdb copy retains only in-frame clones and omits some. The sample lists some 13,000 clones; approximately 86% were seen once. Germline values: CDR1 MNHEY, CDR2 SMNVEV (reference sequence). The CDR3 spans 16 residues. Trimming cost V 6 bases and J 5 bases; bases outside gene matches: 7. All trial patients relapsed after autologous stem cell transplantation. The sample in question was peripheral blood mononuclear cells (PBMCs), obtained at baseline. This clonotype originated in a human donor with classical Hodgkin lymphoma. V and J are TRBV27 and TRBJ2-5; 15 bases agree with TRBD2. CDR3 amino acids: CASRGLAGGGSETQYF. For the CDR3, the DNA is TGTGCCAGCAGGGGACTAGCGGGAGGTGGGTCGGAGACCCAGTACTTC.